This T cell receptor (beta chain) derives from a study of shared clonotypes between healthy human individuals. Study conclusions and caveats: Estimated richness was generally greater in naive than memory subsets. Few donors limited the genetic and exposure-history diversity represented. Clonotypes which were not shared had lower generation probabilities than clonotypes that all four donors shared.

Per germline, CDR1 LNHDA and CDR2 SQIVND (reference sequence). CDR3 length: 17 residues. The trim removed 1 base at V and 2 bases at J, leaving 10 bases unmatched. It was CD45RO-negative cells, positively selected for CCR7, that made up naive CD8 cells, with terminally differentiated effector memory CD45RA+ cells excluded. Concerning this clone: The target antigen is unknown.

Assay used: immunoSEQ multiplex PCR; TCRdb lists only in-frame clones, some missing. Of about 2.1 million clones in the sample, just under 95% are singletons; the top ten hold about 1.6%. This TCR was recovered from a man aged 18-30 years in good health. Some clones in this sample may be carry-over from other donors' samples. The sequencing sample was made of naive CD8+ T cells from PBMCs. The V gene is TRBV19, the J gene TRBJ2-5; 7 nucleotides match TRBD2. The CDR3 protein is CASSIGPSEREQETQYF. The CDR3, as DNA: TGTGCCAGTAGTATAGGCCCGAGCGAGCGGGAACAAGAGACCCAGTACTTC.